The 9 T cell receptor beta chains in this list originate from one sample, sequenced in a study of cytomegalovirus exposure and HLA in healthy donors. Only in-frame clones appear in the TCRdb table, and some are missing; sequencing was by immunoSEQ multiplex PCR. The sample includes tens of thousands of clones, 94% of them seen just once. Specimen: PBMCs. The receptors come from a woman aged 18-29 years in good health and CMV-seronegative.

The CDR3 is CASKFGSSYNSPLHF. The CDR3 DNA follows: TGTGCCAGCAAGTTCGGGAGCTCCTATAATTCACCCCTCCACTTT. The chain recombines TRBV27 with TRBJ1-6; D is undetermined. V gave up 7 bases and J gave up 0 bases, with 10 bases separating them. The CDR3 has 15 amino acids. Germline-derived CDR1 and CDR2 are MNHEY and SMNVEV (reference sequence).

CDR3 amino acids: CASSASATPNQPQHF. CDR3 DNA sequence: TGTGCCAGCAGCGCCTCCGCGACACCTAATCAGCCCCAGCATTTT. The chain carries TRBV7-2 and TRBJ1-5, with no clear D. CDR3 size: 15 residues. V shed 5 bases and J shed 4 bases, with 15 bases lying between them. Germline V gives CDR1 SGHTA, CDR2 FQGNSA. The full variable domain, in which reference TRBV7-2 and TRBJ1-5 provide the parts outside the CDR3, is GAGVSQSPSNKVTEKGKDVELRCDPISGHTALYWYRQSLGQGLEFLIYFQGNSAPDKSGLPSDRFSAERTGGSVSTLTIQRTQQEDSAVYLCASSASATPNQPQHFGDGTRLSIL.

This clone was seen a single time. The J gene is TRBJ2-1, the V gene TRBV7-8; TRBD1 is a possible D gene (6 bases). V was pared by 6 bases and J by 5 bases, with 17 bases between. The CDR3 length is 15 residues. Germline V gene sequence: CDR1 SGHVS, CDR2 FQNEAQ. CDR3 in amino acids: CASRPQGIPHNEQFF. In DNA form, the CDR3 reads TGTGCCAGCAGACCACAGGGCATCCCCCACAATGAGCAGTTCTTC.

This chain uses TRBV4-1 with TRBJ1-1; D remains ambiguous. Germline assignment: CDR1 MGHRA and CDR2 YSYEKL. V was cut by 1 base and J by 4 bases, with 13 bases left in between. The CDR3 loop spans 15 amino acids. The CDR3 reads CASSQAEGAGTEAFF. CDR3 sequence (DNA): TGCGCCAGCAGCCAAGCCGAGGGAGCGGGCACTGAAGCTTTCTTT.

The chain carries TRBV4-3 and TRBJ1-3, with D possibly matching TRBD1 (6 bases). CDR1 LGHNA and CDR2 YSLEER come from the germline V gene. The CDR3 has 17 amino acids. V was trimmed by 0 bases and J by 0 bases, leaving 12 bases between them. The CDR3 region has the DNA TGCGCCAGCAGCCAAGATAGTGGGGGCTACTCTGGAAACACCATATATTTT. Translation gives CASSQDSGGYSGNTIYF.

The rearrangement uses TRBV4-1 and TRBJ2-7; 7 nucleotides match TRBD1. This CDR3 contains 15 residues. V was clipped by 5 bases and J by 3 bases; unmatched bases: 10. Germline V CDR1 and CDR2: MGHRA, YSYEKL. For the CDR3, the DNA is TGCGCCAGCAGCTCGATCCGGGACAGCCTCTACGAGCAGTACTTC. Translated: CASSSIRDSLYEQYF.

This CDR3 is CASSLDGGAREQYF. The CDR3, as DNA: TGTGCCAGCAGCTTGGATGGGGGGGCGAGGGAGCAGTACTTC. The chain combines TRBV5-4 with TRBJ2-7; weak D call: TRBD2 (7 bases). The CDR3 has 14 amino acids. V was pared by 0 bases and J by 7 bases, with 14 bases between. Germline CDR1 reads SGHNT; CDR2 reads YYREEE (reference sequence).

The chain joins TRBV27 to TRBJ1-2; D perhaps matches TRBD1 (6 bases). The germline V gene encodes CDR1 MNHEY and CDR2 SMNVEV (reference sequence). Trimming removed 5 bases from V and 2 bases from J, with 18 bases in between. This CDR3 contains 16 residues. CDR3 DNA sequence: TGTGCCAGCAGTCCGACCATCTCGGACAGCAACTATGGCTACACCTTC. This sequence encodes CASSPTISDSNYGYTF.

The V gene is TRBV5-1, the J gene TRBJ1-5; D is unresolved. The CDR3 consists of 15 residues. Germline V gene sequence: CDR1 SGHRS, CDR2 YFSETQ. V dropped 0 bases and J dropped 2 bases, with 9 bases sitting between them. CDR3 coding DNA: TGCGCCAGCAGCTTGGAGCCGTTGGGCAATCAGCCCCAGCATTTT. This gives the protein CASSLEPLGNQPQHF.